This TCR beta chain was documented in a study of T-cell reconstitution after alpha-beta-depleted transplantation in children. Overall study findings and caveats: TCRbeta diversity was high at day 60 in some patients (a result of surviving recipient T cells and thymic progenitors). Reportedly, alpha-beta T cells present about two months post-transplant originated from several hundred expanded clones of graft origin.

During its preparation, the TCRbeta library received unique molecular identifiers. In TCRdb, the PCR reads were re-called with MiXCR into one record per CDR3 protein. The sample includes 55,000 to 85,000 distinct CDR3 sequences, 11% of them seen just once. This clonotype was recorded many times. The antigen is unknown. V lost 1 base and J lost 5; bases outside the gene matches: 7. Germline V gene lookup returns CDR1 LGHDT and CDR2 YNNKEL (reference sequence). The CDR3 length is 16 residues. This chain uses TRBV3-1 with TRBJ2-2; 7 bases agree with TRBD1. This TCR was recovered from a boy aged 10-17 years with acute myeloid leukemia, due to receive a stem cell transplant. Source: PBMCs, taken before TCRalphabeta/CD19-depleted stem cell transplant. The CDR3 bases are TGTGCCAGCAGCCAAGCAGGGGGATATAGGACCGGGGAGCTGTTTTTT. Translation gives CASSQAGGYRTGELFF. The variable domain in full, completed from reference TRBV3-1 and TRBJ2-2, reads DTAVSQTPKYLVTQMGNDKSIKCEQNLGHDTMYWYKQDSKKFLKIMFSYNNKELIINETVPNRFSPKSPDKAHLNLHINSLELGDSAVYFCASSQAGGYRTGELFFGEGSRLTVL.